Each of the 25 T cell receptor beta chains below was sequenced from the same sample in a study of blood T cell repertoires in COVID-19. The data were produced by immunoSEQ multiplex PCR, yet TCRdb's version contains in-frame clones alone and is incomplete. The sample records over 450,000 clones, approximately 91% being singletons. Sample: peripheral blood. These receptors were obtained from a woman between 45 and 60 years old with COVID-19, enrolled during active disease.

This clone was picked up one time. The rearrangement uses TRBV3-1 (or the pseudogene TRBV3-2) and TRBJ2-3; D perhaps matches TRBD2 (6 bases). The V gene lost 1 base and the J gene lost 6 bases, with 14 bases spanning the gap. Germline CDR1 reads LGHDT; CDR2 reads YNNKEL (reference sequence). CDR3 size: 15 residues. Here the CDR3 DNA reads TGTGCCAGCAGCCAAGCTACTGGGGGGAGGGATACGCAGTATTTT. Translating gives CASSQATGGRDTQYF.

Note on this clone: This CDR3 is also generated by other DNA sequences in the sample. The CDR3 sequence is CAWSGGANYGYTF. Written as DNA, the CDR3 is TGTGCCTGGAGTGGGGGAGCTAACTATGGCTACACCTTC. The chain recombines TRBV30 with TRBJ1-2, with D unclear. With 1 base removed from V and 0 bases from J, the gap between germline ends came to 6 bases. Germline V gene data show CDR1 as GTSNPN and CDR2 as SVGIG (reference sequence). The CDR3 is made up of 13 amino acids.

The chain recombines TRBV4-1 with TRBJ2-2, with TRBD2 identical over 11 bases. V dropped 4 bases and J dropped 6; count of bases not matched to a gene: 10. CDR1 and CDR2 from the germline V gene are MGHRA and YSYEKL. The CDR3 covers 17 residues. Here the CDR3 reads CASSLEWASGGPGELFF. DNA for the CDR3: TGCGCCAGCAGCCTGGAATGGGCTAGCGGGGGGCCCGGGGAGCTGTTTTTT.

This clone was detected only once. This chain connects TRBV5-1 to TRBJ1-2; 8 nucleotides agree with TRBD1. CDR3 size: 15 residues. The ends lost 0 bases at V and 4 bases at J; junction bases unmatched: 5. Germline loops: CDR1 SGHRS, CDR2 YFSETQ. DNA for the CDR3: TGCGCCAGCAGCTTGGGGGCCACAGGGGGCTATGGCTACACCTTC. Encoded protein: CASSLGATGGYGYTF.

This clone has only a few counts. This chain joins TRBV10-1 and TRBJ1-1, with 9 bases aligning to TRBD1. Unmatched junction bases numbered 2, after V lost 4 bases and J lost 2 bases. The CDR3 contains 14 residues. Germline assignment: CDR1 WNHNN and CDR2 SYGVQD (reference sequence). Written as DNA, the CDR3 is TGCGCCAGCAGTGGGACAGGGGTCAACACTGAAGCTTTCTTT. Its protein product is CASSGTGVNTEAFF.

This clone appeared many times. The CDR3 sequence is CASRRDPGQGRYEQYF. In DNA, the CDR3 is TGTGCCAGCAGGCGAGACCCGGGACAGGGACGCTACGAGCAGTACTTC. The chain carries TRBV27 and TRBJ2-7; 9 nucleotides align to TRBD1. The V gene end was trimmed by 6 bases and the J gene end by 3 bases; junction bases not matched to a gene: 12. In germline, CDR1 is MNHEY, CDR2 SMNVEV (reference sequence). This CDR3 comprises 16 residues.

The chain carries TRBV5-1 and TRBJ1-1, with 10 bases fitting TRBD1. The V segment lost 4 bases and the J segment 5 bases; nucleotides outside the gene matches: 5. This CDR3 is 14 amino acids long. Germline CDR1 SGHRS, CDR2 YFSETQ. This CDR3 reads CASSRRQGATEAFF. The CDR3 region has the DNA TGCGCCAGCAGCAGAAGACAGGGGGCTACTGAAGCTTTCTTT.

This chain joins TRBV19 and TRBJ1-6; tentative D call: TRBD1 (5 bases). V was cut by 7 bases and J by 10 bases, with 11 bases left in between. This CDR3 region has 12 residues. Germline V CDR1 and CDR2: LNHDA, SQIVND (reference sequence). CDR3 in DNA: TGTGCCAGTACCCACCAGGGATCACCCCTCCACTTT. Translating it yields CASTHQGSPLHF.

As to this clone: Compared with germline, one end of the junction differs, possibly owing to a read error. This chain connects TRBV20-1 to TRBJ1-2; D gene uncertain. This CDR3 spans 11 amino acids. CDR1 is DFQATT, CDR2 SNEGSKA, per germline (reference sequence). CDR3 nucleotide sequence: TGCAGTGCTAGAGATCAAATGGCGAGGGTCTTC. It yields the protein CSARDQMARVF.

The chain links TRBV30 to TRBJ1-2, with D possibly TRBD1 on 5 matching bases. The CDR3 runs 13 residues. Germline CDR1 GTSNPN, CDR2 SVGIG (reference sequence). V was pared by 4 bases and J by 8 bases, with 17 bases between. The CDR3 bases are TGTGCCTGGACGGGCGGGGGAGGCCCCGGCTACACCTTC. Translated: CAWTGGGGPGYTF.

The V and J genes are TRBV3-1 (or the pseudogene TRBV3-2) and TRBJ1-2; 7 nucleotides align to TRBD1. Germline assignment: CDR1 LGHDT and CDR2 YNNKEL (reference sequence). V shed 0 bases, J shed 7 bases, and the junction held 14 bases outside the gene matches. The CDR3 has 17 amino acids. Here the CDR3 reads CASSQELGDSYDFGYTF. CDR3 bases: TGTGCCAGCAGCCAAGAGTTAGGGGACAGCTATGACTTTGGCTACACCTTC.

This rearrangement joins TRBV10-1 to TRBJ1-5; possible D gene TRBD1, 5 bases. The V end was cut by 6 bases, the J end by 5 bases, with 8 bases between. The CDR3 extends over 12 amino acids. Germline lookup yields CDR1 WNHNN and CDR2 SYGVQD (reference sequence). The CDR3 DNA is TGCGCCAGCAGCACAGGAGATCAGCCCCAGCATTTT. Residues: CASSTGDQPQHF.

This rearrangement joins TRBV7-2 to TRBJ2-5, with 7 bases matching TRBD1. This CDR3 spans 14 amino acids. Germline assignment: CDR1 SGHTA and CDR2 FQGNSA. The V and J ends lost 8 bases and 5 bases, in that order; junction bases with no gene match: 11. The CDR3 protein is CASASNRGIETQYF. As DNA, the CDR3 is TGTGCCAGCGCATCGAACAGGGGAATTGAGACCCAGTACTTC.

This clone has a single count. V gene TRBV30 combines with J gene TRBJ1-1, with 7 bases that match TRBD1. This CDR3 contains 14 residues. Germline lookup yields CDR1 GTSNPN and CDR2 SVGIG (reference sequence). The junction had 4 bases not matched to a gene; V was cut back by 0 bases and J by 3 bases. CDR3 amino acids: CAWSVGGGYTEAFF. CDR3 in DNA: TGTGCCTGGAGTGTAGGAGGGGGCTACACTGAAGCTTTCTTT. Using reference TRBV30 and TRBJ1-1 for the parts outside the CDR3, the full variable domain is SQTIHQWPATLVQPVGSPLSLECTVEGTSNPNLYWYRQAAGRGLQLLFYSVGIGQISSEVPQNLSASRPQDRQFILSSKKLLLSDSGFYLCAWSVGGGYTEAFFGQGTRLTVV.

This chain links TRBV10-3 with TRBJ2-3; TRBD1 matches 10 bases. This CDR3 contains 15 residues. Trimming cost V 6 bases and J 2 bases; bases outside gene matches: 5. CDR1 is ENHRY, CDR2 SYGVKD, per germline. Here the CDR3 reads CAISTGTGDTDTQYF. The CDR3 bases are TGTGCCATCAGCACCGGGACAGGGGACACAGATACGCAGTATTTT.

The rearrangement uses TRBV7-9 and TRBJ1-1; D not resolved. This CDR3 has 13 amino acids. Deletions cut 2 bases from V and 4 bases from J, with 8 bases between. Germline V gives CDR1 SEHNR, CDR2 FQNEAQ (reference sequence). The CDR3, as DNA: TGTGCCAGCAGCTTATCCGCGTCCACTGAAGCTTTCTTT. Its protein is CASSLSASTEAFF.

V and J are TRBV6-5 and TRBJ2-1; 8 bases are a match to TRBD1. J gave up 14 bases and V 2 bases, and 8 bases lay outside the gene matches. Germline loops: CDR1 MNHEY, CDR2 SVGAGI. The CDR3 length is 13 residues. CDR3 residues: CASSYQDRVVEFF. Written as DNA, the CDR3 is TGTGCCAGCAGTTACCAGGACAGGGTGGTTGAGTTCTTC.

The chain is built from TRBV30 and TRBJ2-1; D is ambiguous. The CDR3 runs 11 residues. CDR1 is GTSNPN, CDR2 SVGIG, per germline (reference sequence). With 5 bases removed from V and 6 bases from J, the gap between germline ends came to 8 bases. The CDR3 here is CAWGWANEQFF. CDR3 coding DNA: TGTGCCTGGGGGTGGGCCAATGAGCAGTTCTTC.

The genes are TRBV5-4 and TRBJ1-4, with 9 bases lining up with TRBD1. The CDR3 is 18 amino acids. Germline V lookup: CDR1 SGHNT, CDR2 YYREEE (reference sequence). V gave up 4 bases and J gave up 7 bases; unmatched junction bases: 17. The chain's CDR3 is CASSGRTGAGGPPEKLFF. DNA of the CDR3: TGTGCCAGCAGCGGGAGGACAGGGGCGGGCGGCCCTCCTGAAAAACTGTTTTTT.

CDR3 residues: CASSQGGLISPQHF. Here the CDR3 DNA reads TGTGCCAGCAGCCAGGGAGGGCTAATCAGTCCCCAGCATTTT. The genes are TRBV3-1 (or the pseudogene TRBV3-2) and TRBJ1-5; D gene uncertain. This CDR3 has 14 residues. V gave up 3 bases and J gave up 10 bases, with 16 bases separating them. Germline lookup yields CDR1 LGHDT and CDR2 YNNKEL (reference sequence).

A word on this clone: Mismatch with germline at one junction end may stem from a read error. The V call is TRBV5-4, the J call TRBJ2-3, with a possible D match to TRBD1 (6 bases). CDR3 length: 8 residues. CDR1 SGHNT and CDR2 YYREEE come from the germline V gene (reference sequence). The CDR3 DNA reads as TGTGCCAGCCCCTCAGGGGATTTT. Translated: CASPSGDF.

The V call is TRBV10-3, the J call TRBJ1-1, with D maybe TRBD1 (5 bases). V lost 5 bases to trimming and J lost 6 bases, with 16 bases between them. Germline V gene data show CDR1 as ENHRY and CDR2 as SYGVKD. The CDR3 is 14 residues long. Here the CDR3 DNA reads TGTGCCATCAGTTACTACCGACAGCCTGCTGAAGCTTTCTTT. It specifies CAISYYRQPAEAFF.

This clone was seen only once. The gene calls are TRBV27 and TRBJ1-2; no clear D gene. Trimming took 5 bases from V and 2 from J, leaving 6 bases between them. Germline values: CDR1 MNHEY, CDR2 SMNVEV (reference sequence). The CDR3 sequence is 12 residues long. Here the CDR3 reads CASSPGNYGYTF. CDR3 DNA sequence: TGTGCCAGCAGTCCGGGAAACTATGGCTACACCTTC.

The V call is TRBV6-1, the J call TRBJ2-1, with 8 bases matching TRBD1. Germline CDR1 reads MNHNS; CDR2 reads SASEGT. Losses at the gene ends were 4 bases for V and 8 bases for J; bases not matched to a gene: 13. The length of the CDR3 is 16 residues. The CDR3: CASSVHPGQVSDEQFF. CDR3 nucleotide sequence: TGTGCCAGCAGTGTACACCCGGGACAGGTCTCAGATGAGCAGTTCTTC.

This chain links TRBV18 with TRBJ2-4, with TRBD2 as a possible D gene (8 bases). CDR3 size: 16 residues. From germline, CDR1 is KGHSH and CDR2 LQKENI. The V and J ends lost 4 bases and 4 bases respectively, with 17 bases between them. Here the CDR3 reads CASSQGLGGEKNIQYF. The CDR3, as DNA: TGTGCCAGCTCACAGGGACTAGGGGGCGAAAAAAACATTCAGTACTTC.